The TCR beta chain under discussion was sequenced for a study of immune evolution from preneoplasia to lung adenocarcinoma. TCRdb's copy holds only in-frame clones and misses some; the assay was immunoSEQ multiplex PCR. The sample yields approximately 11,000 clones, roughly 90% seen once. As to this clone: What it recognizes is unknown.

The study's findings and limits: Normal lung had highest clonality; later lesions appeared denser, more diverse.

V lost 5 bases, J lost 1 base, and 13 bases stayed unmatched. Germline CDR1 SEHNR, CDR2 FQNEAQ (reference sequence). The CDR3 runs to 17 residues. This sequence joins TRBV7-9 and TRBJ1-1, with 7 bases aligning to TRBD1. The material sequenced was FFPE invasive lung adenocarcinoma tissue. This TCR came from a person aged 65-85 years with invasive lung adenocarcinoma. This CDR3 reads CASSPFWQGDRNTEAFF. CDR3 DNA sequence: TGTGCCAGCAGCCCATTTTGGCAGGGGGATAGGAACACTGAAGCTTTCTTT.